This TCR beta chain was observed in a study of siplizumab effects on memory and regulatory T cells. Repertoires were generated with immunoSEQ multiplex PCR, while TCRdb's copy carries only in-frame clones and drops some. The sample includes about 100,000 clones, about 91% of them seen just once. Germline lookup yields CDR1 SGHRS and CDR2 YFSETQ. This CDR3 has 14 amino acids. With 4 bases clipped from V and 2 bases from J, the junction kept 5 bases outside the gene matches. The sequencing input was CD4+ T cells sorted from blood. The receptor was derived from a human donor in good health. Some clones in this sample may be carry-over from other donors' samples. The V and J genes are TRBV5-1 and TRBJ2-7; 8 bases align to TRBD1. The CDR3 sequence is CASSVLTGAYEQYF. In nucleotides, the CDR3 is TGCGCCAGCAGCGTATTGACAGGGGCCTACGAGCAGTACTTC.